One and the same sample provided the 25 T cell receptor beta chains below, sequenced in a study of shared clonotypes between healthy human individuals. Cells designated naive CD8 were CD45RO-negative and were positively selected for CCR7, with terminally differentiated effector memory CD45RA+ cells excluded. Clones were sequenced by immunoSEQ multiplex PCR, and TCRdb holds only the in-frame ones, with some missing. The table has about 2.2 million clones, about 93% seen once; the top ten hold over 1.5%. Sequencing was performed on naive CD8+ T cells from PBMCs. The receptors derive from a man younger than 30 in good health. Some clones in this sample may be carry-over from other donors' samples.

Points on this clone: Other nucleotide sequences in the sample specify the same CDR3. This chain connects TRBV9 to TRBJ2-1; D gene ambiguous. V was trimmed by 3 bases and J by 5 bases, leaving 3 bases between them. From germline, CDR1 is SGDLS and CDR2 YYNGEE. This CDR3 region has 11 residues. CDR3 DNA: TGTGCCAGCAGCGGAGACAATGAGCAGTTCTTC. It specifies CASSGDNEQFF. Variable domain in full (rest from reference TRBV9 and TRBJ2-1): DSGVTQTPKHLITATGQRVTLRCSPRSGDLSVYWYQQSLDQGLQFLIQYYNGEERAKGNILERFSAQQFPDLHSELNLSSLELGDSALYFCASSGDNEQFFGPGTRLTVL.

In regard to this clone: This sample includes further DNA sequences coding for the same CDR3. The V and J genes are TRBV28 and TRBJ1-5; D is ambiguous. Germline assignment: CDR1 MDHEN and CDR2 SYDVKM. The V end was cut by 0 bases, the J end by 6 bases, with 9 bases between. The CDR3 is 14 residues long. The CDR3 is CASSLWGEGQPQHF. CDR3 bases: TGTGCCAGCAGTTTATGGGGAGAGGGTCAGCCCCAGCATTTT.

V usage is TRBV6-1 and J usage is TRBJ1-2; 8 bases fit TRBD1. This CDR3 comprises 15 residues. The germline gives CDR1 MNHNS, CDR2 SASEGT. Trimming at V came to 4 bases and at J to 5 bases, leaving 9 bases not matched to a gene. Here the CDR3 reads CASSGPGQVIYGYTF. The CDR3 region has the DNA TGTGCCAGCAGTGGACCGGGACAGGTCATATATGGCTACACCTTC.

In regard to this clone: Other DNA sequences in this sample translate to the same CDR3. The chain combines TRBV9 with TRBJ2-7; 8 bases map to TRBD1. Trimming took 0 bases from V and 2 from J; bases not matched to a gene: 4. The germline V gene has CDR1 SGDLS and CDR2 YYNGEE. This CDR3 spans 15 amino acids. The CDR3 loop reads CASSVGAGGTYEQYF. In DNA form, the CDR3 reads TGTGCCAGCAGCGTAGGGGCAGGGGGCACCTACGAGCAGTACTTC. Using reference TRBV9 and TRBJ2-7 for the parts outside the CDR3, the full variable domain is DSGVTQTPKHLITATGQRVTLRCSPRSGDLSVYWYQQSLDQGLQFLIQYYNGEERAKGNILERFSAQQFPDLHSELNLSSLELGDSALYFCASSVGAGGTYEQYFGPGTRLTVT.

The J gene is TRBJ2-3, the V gene TRBV28; D may be TRBD2 (5 bases). The V and J ends lost 6 bases and 0 bases respectively, with 22 bases between them. CDR1 MDHEN and CDR2 SYDVKM come from the germline V gene. This CDR3 region has 18 residues. In DNA form, the CDR3 reads TGTGCCAGCAGCCCAGCCTTTAGCGAGCGGACTAGCACAGATACGCAGTATTTT. Its protein is CASSPAFSERTSTDTQYF.

V is TRBV5-6 and J is TRBJ2-1; the match to TRBD2 covers 12 bases. V trimming: 2 bases; J trimming: 9 bases; junction bases outside the gene matches: 12. Germline CDR1 and CDR2: SGHDT and YYEEEE. This CDR3 comprises 17 residues. The CDR3 loop reads CASSLKIASGRATEQFF. As DNA, the CDR3 is TGTGCCAGCAGCTTAAAAATCGCTAGCGGGAGGGCCACTGAGCAGTTCTTC.

The rearrangement links TRBV11-2 to TRBJ1-5, with D hard to call. Germline CDR1 is SGHAT and CDR2 is FQNNGV. This CDR3 has 14 amino acids. Trimming cost V 4 bases and J 2 bases, with 9 bases left between them. CDR3 amino acids: CASSSKGGNQPQHF. The CDR3 nucleotides are TGTGCCAGCAGCTCTAAGGGTGGCAATCAGCCCCAGCATTTT.

The chain recombines TRBV7-8 with TRBJ2-1; D might be TRBD2 (5 bases). The V gene lost 2 bases and the J gene lost 4 bases, with 18 bases spanning the gap. CDR1 and CDR2 from the germline V gene are SGHVS and FQNEAQ. CDR3 length: 17 amino acids. CDR3 residues: CASSLRYLGGPYNEQFF. CDR3 DNA: TGTGCCAGCAGCTTAAGGTACCTCGGAGGTCCTTACAATGAGCAGTTCTTC. The variable domain in full, completed from reference TRBV7-8 and TRBJ2-1, reads GAGVSQSPRYKVAKRGQDVALRCDPISGHVSLFWYQQALGQGPEFLTYFQNEAQLDKSGLPSDRFFAERPEGSVSTLKIQRTQQEDSAVYLCASSLRYLGGPYNEQFFGPGTRLTVL.

Remarks on this clone: At the DNA level, this CDR3 is encoded by other sequences in the same sample as well. This chain links TRBV20-1 with TRBJ2-7; D unclear. Germline V gene lookup returns CDR1 DFQATT and CDR2 SNEGSKA (reference sequence). V was shortened by 2 bases and J by 2 bases, with 4 bases between the two germline ends. The length of the CDR3 is 11 residues. The DNA of the CDR3 is TGCAGTGCTAGAATTACCTACGAGCAGTACTTC. This translates into CSARITYEQYF.

The chain employs TRBV18 and TRBJ1-2; TRBD1 is a possible D gene (5 bases). V was shortened by 1 base and J by 7 bases, with 19 bases between the two germline ends. Germline V lookup: CDR1 KGHSH, CDR2 LQKENI. The CDR3 runs 16 residues. The CDR3 sequence is CASSPRARGDPLGYTF. The CDR3 DNA reads as TGTGCCAGCTCACCACGGGCCCGGGGGGACCCGCTTGGCTACACCTTC.

Of note for this clone: This specimen includes other DNA sequences encoding the same CDR3. This chain connects TRBV29-1 to TRBJ2-1; a possible D gene is TRBD1 (7 bases). V was shortened by 5 bases and J by 3 bases, with 11 bases between the two germline ends. The CDR3 sequence is 13 residues long. CDR1 is SQVTM, CDR2 ANQGSEA, per germline. In DNA, the CDR3 is TGCAGCGTTCGTCAGGGGGGCTACAATGAGCAGTTCTTC. It codes for CSVRQGGYNEQFF.

The genes are TRBV25-1 and TRBJ1-1, with 8 nucleotides matching TRBD1. Germline V lookup: CDR1 MGHDK, CDR2 SYGVNS. This CDR3 is 15 amino acids long. With V trimmed by 5 bases and J by 5 bases, 10 bases remained unmatched. Here the CDR3 reads CASSLAGGVGTEAFF. Here the CDR3 DNA reads TGTGCCAGCAGTCTCGCAGGGGGCGTAGGGACTGAAGCTTTCTTT.

The rearrangement uses TRBV11-2 and TRBJ1-2, with D maybe TRBD1 (5 bases). CDR3 length: 17 amino acids. V gave up 5 bases and J gave up 1 base, with 20 bases separating them. In germline, CDR1 is SGHAT, CDR2 FQNNGV. The CDR3 region is CASSARDFVYLNYGYTF. The DNA for the CDR3 is TGTGCCAGCAGCGCCCGGGACTTTGTCTACCTTAACTATGGCTACACCTTC.

The rearrangement links TRBV4-3 to TRBJ1-4; no reliable D call. Germline V gene lookup returns CDR1 LGHNA and CDR2 YSLEER. This CDR3 region has 14 residues. V was trimmed by 0 bases and J by 6 bases, leaving 8 bases between them. The CDR3 reads CASSQEAVYEKLFF. As DNA, the CDR3 is TGCGCCAGCAGCCAAGAGGCGGTATATGAAAAACTGTTTTTT.

The rearrangement uses TRBV5-1 and TRBJ1-2; D not certain. CDR1 SGHRS and CDR2 YFSETQ come from the germline V gene. V lost 0 bases to trimming and J lost 8 bases, with 5 bases between them. There are 11 residues in the CDR3. The CDR3: CASSLGQGYTF. In nucleotides, the CDR3 is TGCGCCAGCAGCTTGGGCCAAGGCTACACCTTC.

V gene TRBV6-5 combines with J gene TRBJ2-7; the match to TRBD1 covers 10 bases. Trimming removed 5 bases from V and 5 bases from J; junction bases left unmatched: 6. CDR3 length: 14 residues. The germline gives CDR1 MNHEY, CDR2 SVGAGI. In DNA form, the CDR3 reads TGTGCCAGCAGTCTAGGACAGGGGGACCACGAGCAGTACTTC. Protein sequence: CASSLGQGDHEQYF.

This rearrangement joins TRBV19 to TRBJ1-2, with 10 nucleotides matching TRBD1. This CDR3 has 13 residues. Trimming at V came to 10 bases and at J to 4 bases, leaving 6 bases not matched to a gene. Germline V lookup: CDR1 LNHDA, CDR2 SQIVND (reference sequence). CDR3 coding DNA: TGTGCCACTCGGGACAGGGGATTCTATGGCTACACCTTC. Protein: CATRDRGFYGYTF.

On this clone: This CDR3 is missing its conserved last phenylalanine or tryptophan, likely due to a read error. This chain uses TRBV29-1 with TRBJ1-2; TRBD1 aligns across 9 bases. Germline V lookup: CDR1 SQVTM, CDR2 ANQGSEA. The CDR3 runs to 13 residues. The CDR3: CSLRDRDTYGYTL. CDR3 nucleotides: TGCAGTCTCCGGGACAGGGATACCTATGGCTACACCCTC.

This clone was observed a single time. The chain links TRBV6-1 to TRBJ2-2, with D perhaps matching TRBD1 (5 bases). With 7 bases removed from V and 1 base from J, the gap between germline ends came to 13 bases. Germline CDR1 reads MNHNS; CDR2 reads SASEGT. The CDR3 loop spans 15 amino acids. In DNA form, the CDR3 reads TGTGCCAGCACCGAAAGGGGTCGGAACACCGGGGAGCTGTTTTTT. Its protein product is CASTERGRNTGELFF.

This chain uses TRBV27 with TRBJ1-1; a possible D gene is TRBD1 (5 bases). V shed 6 bases and J shed 0 bases, with 17 bases lying between them. This CDR3 is 16 amino acids long. CDR1 and CDR2 from the germline V gene are MNHEY and SMNVEV (reference sequence). DNA for the CDR3: TGTGCCAGCAGGCCTATTCCGGGGCTACTGAACACTGAAGCTTTCTTT. It yields the protein CASRPIPGLLNTEAFF.

V is TRBV5-1 and J is TRBJ2-7; 11 bases line up with TRBD1. There are 14 residues in the CDR3. Germline CDR1 is SGHRS and CDR2 is YFSETQ. The junction had 2 bases not matched to a gene; V was cut back by 3 bases and J by 3 bases. CDR3 DNA sequence: TGCGCCAGCAGCTGGACAGGGGGCGGCTACGAGCAGTACTTC. The encoded protein is CASSWTGGGYEQYF.

The V gene is TRBV28, the J gene TRBJ2-7; TRBD1 agrees at 12 bases. With V trimmed by 0 bases and J by 5 bases, 2 bases remained unmatched. CDR1 and CDR2 (germline): MDHEN, SYDVKM. The CDR3 sequence is 15 residues long. The CDR3: CASSLWGTGGDEQYF. CDR3 in DNA: TGTGCCAGCAGTTTATGGGGGACAGGGGGCGACGAGCAGTACTTC. Filled out from reference TRBV28 and TRBJ2-7, the complete variable domain reads DVKVTQSSRYLVKRTGEKVFLECVQDMDHENMFWYRQDPGLGLRLIYFSYDVKMKEKGDIPEGYSVSREKKERFSLILESASTNQTSMYLCASSLWGTGGDEQYFGPGTRLTVT.

This sequence joins TRBV5-6 and TRBJ2-7; D is ambiguous. There are 14 residues in the CDR3. From germline, CDR1 is SGHDT and CDR2 YYEEEE. V was trimmed by 1 base and J by 3 bases, leaving 11 bases between them. CDR3 region: CASSLSLILYEQYF. The CDR3, as DNA: TGTGCCAGCAGCTTGAGCCTTATCCTCTACGAGCAGTACTTC.

This clone was counted only a few times. The CDR3 DNA sequence: TGTGCCTGGGGGGTGGGACGGGAATATCAGCCCCAGCATTTT. Translation: CAWGVGREYQPQHF. The chain combines TRBV30 with TRBJ1-5, with D tentatively TRBD1 (5 bases). V was trimmed by 5 bases and J by 5 bases, leaving 16 bases between them. The CDR3 is 14 amino acids. Germline CDR1 and CDR2: GTSNPN and SVGIG (reference sequence).

For the CDR3, the DNA is TGCGCCAGCAGCCAAGATAGGGTCGAGCAGTTCTTC. Its translation is CASSQDRVEQFF. V gene TRBV4-3 combines with J gene TRBJ2-1; D is unclear. V was trimmed by 0 bases and J by 10 bases, leaving 7 bases between them. CDR3 length: 12 residues. Germline CDR1 reads LGHNA; CDR2 reads YSLEER.